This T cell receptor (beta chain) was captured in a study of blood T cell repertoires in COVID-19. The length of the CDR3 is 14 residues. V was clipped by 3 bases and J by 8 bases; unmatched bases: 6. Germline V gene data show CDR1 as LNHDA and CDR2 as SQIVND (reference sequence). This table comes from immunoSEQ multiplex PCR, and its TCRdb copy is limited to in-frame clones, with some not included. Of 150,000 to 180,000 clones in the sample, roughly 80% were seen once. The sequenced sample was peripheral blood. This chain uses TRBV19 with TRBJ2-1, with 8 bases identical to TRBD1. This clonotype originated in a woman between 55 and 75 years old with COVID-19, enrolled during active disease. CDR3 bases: TGTGCCAGTAGTATCCCAGGGGGCGGGCATGAGCAGTTCTTC. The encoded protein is CASSIPGGGHEQFF.